Presented here are 21 T cell receptor beta chains from one specimen sequenced in a study of blood T cell repertoires in COVID-19 (dated by TCRdb to 2020 to 2022). The library was prepared using the immunoSEQ multiplex PCR assay. In its TCRdb copy, this immuneACCESS table keeps in-frame sequences only and misses some clones. Where compared with another copy, unresolved V genes explain less than half of these, and the others have no known cause. This sample lists some 200,000 clones; around nine tenths were detected once. Jointly, the top ten make up 7% to 9% of the sample. The sequencing input was PBMCs or T cells enriched from blood (not recorded which). These receptors were taken from a man aged 25 to 45 in a cohort exposed to, infected with or recovered from COVID-19 (not recorded which).

The chain links TRBV4-2 to TRBJ2-7; D possibly corresponds to TRBD1 (6 bases). Germline loops: CDR1 LGHNA, CDR2 YNFKEQ. Trimming cost V 1 base and J 3 bases, with 13 bases left between them. The CDR3 length is 15 residues. Written as DNA, the CDR3 is TGTGCCAGCAGCCAAGGGGGACAAGTGGGCTACGAGCAGTACTTC. This sequence encodes CASSQGGQVGYEQYF.

J is TRBJ2-1 and V is TRBV9; 11 nucleotides align to TRBD2. Germline V gives CDR1 SGDLS, CDR2 YYNGEE. The CDR3 is 17 residues long. The V segment lost 3 bases and the J segment 7 bases; nucleotides outside the gene matches: 12. CDR3 in amino acids: CASSDDISGRGSNEQFF. CDR3 sequence (DNA): TGTGCCAGCAGCGACGATATTAGCGGGAGGGGCTCGAATGAGCAGTTCTTC.

As regards this clone: Other nucleotide sequences from this sample produce the same CDR3. The chain has TRBV12-3 or TRBV12-4 and TRBJ2-7; 8 bases align to TRBD1. V dropped 5 bases and J dropped 3; count of bases not matched to a gene: 0. The CDR3 extends over 12 amino acids. Written as DNA, the CDR3 is TGTGCCAGCAGTGGACAGGGCTACGAGCAGTACTTC. Translating gives CASSGQGYEQYF.

The rearrangement links TRBV11-2 to TRBJ1-2; 8 bases are a match to TRBD1. The CDR3 is 14 amino acids. CDR1 is SGHAT and CDR2 is FQNNGV in the germline V gene. The V and J ends lost 5 bases and 3 bases, in that order; junction bases with no gene match: 5. The CDR3 sequence: CASSQGTGDYGYTF. The CDR3 coding sequence is TGTGCCAGCAGCCAAGGGACAGGCGACTATGGCTACACCTTC.

The chain couples TRBV5-1 to TRBJ2-2; no clear D gene. There are 15 residues in the CDR3. Looked up from germline, CDR1 is SGHRS and CDR2 is YFSETQ. V lost 4 bases and J lost 5, with 15 bases in between. CDR3 bases: TGCGCCAGCAGCCCCAAAAATGGCTGGACCGGGGAGCTGTTTTTT. Translating it yields CASSPKNGWTGELFF.

The rearrangement uses TRBV4-1 and TRBJ2-1; 8 nucleotides agree with TRBD1. After removal of 3 bases from V and 4 bases from J, the junction contained 5 bases not matched to a gene. CDR1 and CDR2 (germline): MGHRA, YSYEKL. The CDR3 has 15 residues. CDR3 in amino acids: CASSQTGDRYNEQFF. DNA for the CDR3: TGCGCCAGCAGCCAGACGGGGGACAGGTACAATGAGCAGTTCTTC.

The chain uses TRBV5-1 and TRBJ1-3, with 9 bases aligning to TRBD1. This CDR3 spans 14 amino acids. The germline V gene has CDR1 SGHRS and CDR2 YFSETQ. J was trimmed by 8 bases and V by 4 bases; bases with no gene match: 7. CDR3 sequence (DNA): TGCGCCAGCAGCAGGACAGGGGTAGAAGACACCATATATTTT. Protein sequence: CASSRTGVEDTIYF.

V and J are TRBV2 and TRBJ2-2; weak D call: TRBD1 (7 bases). The CDR3 length is 16 residues. The V gene lost 2 bases and the J gene lost 4 bases, with 14 bases spanning the gap. Per the germline V gene, CDR1 is SNHLY and CDR2 is FYNNEI. This CDR3 is CASSERGRGVTGELFF. As DNA, the CDR3 is TGTGCCAGCAGTGAAAGGGGGCGGGGTGTCACCGGGGAGCTGTTTTTT.

This chain links TRBV29-1 with TRBJ1-4; maybe TRBD1 (5 bases). Germline-derived CDR1 and CDR2 are SQVTM and ANQGSEA. The V gene lost 4 bases and the J gene lost 5 bases, with 14 bases spanning the gap. This CDR3 is built from 14 residues. CDR3: CSVAAGTANEKLFF. CDR3 DNA: TGCAGCGTTGCAGCCGGGACTGCGAATGAAAAACTGTTTTTT.

V gene TRBV9 combines with J gene TRBJ2-3; 9 bases are shared with TRBD1. CDR1 is SGDLS and CDR2 is YYNGEE in the germline V gene. Trimming removed 2 bases from V and 4 bases from J; junction bases left unmatched: 14. The CDR3 length is 18 residues. The CDR3 sequence: CASSVTLRGGQGADTQYF. The CDR3 DNA is TGTGCCAGCAGCGTGACCCTGAGGGGGGGACAGGGCGCAGATACGCAGTATTTT.

This chain joins TRBV6-5 and TRBJ2-5; the match to TRBD1 covers 11 bases. Germline loops: CDR1 MNHEY, CDR2 SVGAGI. This CDR3 comprises 14 residues. With V trimmed by 5 bases and J by 5 bases, 4 bases remained unmatched. The CDR3 protein is CASSRTGGWETQYF. DNA of the CDR3: TGTGCCAGCAGTCGGACAGGGGGCTGGGAGACCCAGTACTTC.

The chain uses TRBV7-3 and TRBJ2-1; 9 bases agree with TRBD2. V gave up 4 bases and J gave up 6 bases; unmatched junction bases: 7. The germline CDR1 and CDR2 sequences are SGHTA and FQGTGA. This CDR3 is built from 15 residues. The CDR3 region has the DNA TGTGCCAGCAGCTACGGGACTAGCAGGAGCAATGAGCAGTTCTTC. Amino acid sequence: CASSYGTSRSNEQFF.

This clone was seen only a few times. The chain carries TRBV7-9 and TRBJ1-2; 10 bases match TRBD1. The J segment lost 5 bases and the V segment lost 3 bases, leaving 3 bases of the junction unmatched. The germline CDR1 and CDR2 sequences are SEHNR and FQNEAQ (reference sequence). This CDR3 is 14 amino acids long. CDR3 sequence: CASSFGQGEYGYTF. CDR3 coding DNA: TGTGCCAGCAGCTTTGGACAGGGGGAATATGGCTACACCTTC. The variable domain in full, completed from reference TRBV7-9 and TRBJ1-2, reads DTGVSQNPRHKITKRGQNVTFRCDPISEHNRLYWYRQTLGQGPEFLTYFQNEAQLEKSRLLSDRFSAERPKGSFSTLEIQRTEQGDSAMYLCASSFGQGEYGYTFGSGTRLTVV.

The V call is TRBV3-1 (or the pseudogene TRBV3-2), the J call TRBJ2-4, with 8 bases lining up with TRBD1. The CDR3 runs 16 residues. V lost 2 bases, J lost 7 bases, and 10 bases stayed unmatched. The germline CDR1 and CDR2 sequences are LGHDT and YNNKEL (reference sequence). CDR3 sequence: CASSQHGQGLKNIQYF. CDR3 coding DNA: TGTGCCAGCAGCCAACACGGACAGGGTTTGAAGAACATTCAGTACTTC.

The V and J genes are TRBV14 and TRBJ2-7; D not certain. The CDR3 contains 15 residues. CDR1 SGHDN and CDR2 FVKESK come from the germline V gene. The V end was cut by 6 bases, the J end by 0 bases, with 15 bases between. CDR3 DNA sequence: TGTGCCAGCAGTAGTCTCTCTAGAACCTCCTACGAGCAGTACTTC. Translated: CASSSLSRTSYEQYF.

The chain couples TRBV5-4 to TRBJ1-1; no clear D. The CDR3 sequence is 13 residues long. Germline loops: CDR1 SGHNT, CDR2 YYREEE (reference sequence). V lost 2 bases and J 5 bases, leaving 10 bases between the germline ends. Written as DNA, the CDR3 is TGTGCCAGCAGCTTCCGGTCGGGAACTGAAGCTTTCTTT. Protein sequence: CASSFRSGTEAFF.

The V call is TRBV28, the J call TRBJ2-5; perhaps TRBD1 as D (6 bases). The CDR3 totals 16 residues. Germline CDR1 is MDHEN and CDR2 is SYDVKM. Trimming took off 0 bases at V and 5 bases at J, with 16 bases between the two ends. The CDR3 here is CASSLWRRRGWETQYF. The CDR3 DNA follows: TGTGCCAGCAGTTTATGGCGACGCAGGGGTTGGGAGACCCAGTACTTC.

This clone was seen a few times. V usage is TRBV28 and J usage is TRBJ2-7; the match to TRBD2 covers 14 bases. With V trimmed by 5 bases and J by 5 bases, 5 bases remained unmatched. Germline loops: CDR1 MDHEN, CDR2 SYDVKM. The CDR3 runs 15 residues. CDR3 bases: TGTGCCAGCAGTCAAGGGACTAGCGGGAGAAACGAGCAGTACTTC. Amino acids: CASSQGTSGRNEQYF.

The chain recombines TRBV7-3 with TRBJ2-3, with a weak D call TRBD2 (5 bases). The germline V gene has CDR1 SGHTA and CDR2 FQGTGA. The CDR3 covers 14 residues. Trimming shortened V by 3 bases and J by 4 bases, and 11 bases separated the two germline ends. CDR3 sequence: CASSFESGADTQYF. Written as DNA, the CDR3 is TGTGCCAGCAGCTTCGAAAGCGGTGCAGATACGCAGTATTTT. The full variable domain, with the rest looked up from reference TRBV7-3 and TRBJ2-3, is GAGVSQTPSNKVTEKGKYVELRCDPISGHTALYWYRQSLGQGPEFLIYFQGTGAADDSGLPNDRFFAVRPEGSVSTLKIQRTERGDSAVYLCASSFESGADTQYFGPGTRLTVL.

V gene TRBV5-1 combines with J gene TRBJ1-5; TRBD1 is a possible D gene (5 bases). CDR1 is SGHRS, CDR2 YFSETQ, per germline. CDR3 size: 15 residues. Trimming shortened V by 4 bases and J by 0 bases, and 11 bases separated the two germline ends. This CDR3 reads CASSQGTNSNQPQHF. The CDR3 nucleotides read TGCGCCAGCAGCCAGGGTACTAATAGCAATCAGCCCCAGCATTTT. The full variable domain, rest sourced from reference TRBV5-1 and TRBJ1-5, is KAGVTQTPRYLIKTRGQQVTLSCSPISGHRSVSWYQQTPGQGLQFLFEYFSETQRNKGNFPGRFSGRQFSNSRSEMNVSTLELGDSALYLCASSQGTNSNQPQHFGDGTRLSIL.

This clone came up a few times. The chain joins TRBV29-1 to TRBJ2-2, with D maybe TRBD2 (7 bases). CDR1 and CDR2 (germline): SQVTM, ANQGSEA. Between the trimmed V and J ends, which lost 7 bases and 0 bases, there was a span of 18 bases. CDR3 size: 16 residues. CDR3 protein: CSALRGAGSNTGELFF. The CDR3 bases are TGCAGCGCCCTCAGGGGAGCGGGGTCGAACACCGGGGAGCTGTTTTTT.